Below are 19 T cell receptor beta chains sequenced from a single sample in a study. A single record per CDR3 protein comes from TCRdb applying MiXCR to the RT-PCR reads. The table records fewer than 800,000 distinct CDR3 sequences, 11% to 15% of them present only once. Sequenced input: memory CD4+ T cells from blood. The receptors were sampled from a female donor in good health, serving as a healthy control.

The chain uses TRBV20-1 and TRBJ2-1; D might be TRBD2 (6 bases). Trimming left V 0 bases short and J 6 bases short, with 15 bases between. The germline CDR1 and CDR2 sequences are DFQATT and SNEGSKA (reference sequence). CDR3 length: 15 residues. The DNA of the CDR3 is TGCAGTGCTAGAGAGGTTAGCGGTTGGGGCAATGAGCAGTTCTTC. Translating it yields CSAREVSGWGNEQFF.

The chain combines TRBV13 with TRBJ1-3; no reliable D call. In germline, CDR1 is PRHDT, CDR2 FYEKMQ (reference sequence). CDR3 length equals 15 residues. Trimming took off 2 bases at V and 2 bases at J, with 10 bases between the two ends. CDR3 region: CASSLMLGAGNTIYF. For the CDR3, the DNA is TGTGCCAGCAGCTTAATGTTGGGAGCTGGAAACACCATATATTTT.

This clonotype was recorded at least ten times. The CDR3 nucleotides read TGTGCCAGCAGTTTTAGGACCACAGATACGCAGTATTTT. Translated: CASSFRTTDTQYF. V and J are TRBV12-3 or TRBV12-4 and TRBJ2-3, with D unresolved. Trimming took off 3 bases at V and 2 bases at J, with 6 bases between the two ends. CDR3 size: 13 residues.

The CDR3 region has the DNA TGTGCCAGCAACCGGGGAATAGCGGGGGGGAAGTACCAAGAGACCCAGTACTTC. Translated, it gives CASNRGIAGGKYQETQYF. V and J are TRBV7-9 and TRBJ2-5; 11 bases align to TRBD2. The CDR3 length is 18 residues. With 7 bases clipped from V and 0 bases from J, the junction kept 13 bases outside the gene matches. Per the germline V gene, CDR1 is SEHNR and CDR2 is FQNEAQ (reference sequence).

The rearrangement uses TRBV25-1 and TRBJ2-7; weak D call: TRBD2 (7 bases). The germline V gene has CDR1 MGHDK and CDR2 SYGVNS. The CDR3 covers 13 residues. Trimming cost V 7 bases and J 5 bases, with 15 bases left between them. CDR3 sequence (DNA): TGTGCCAGCACCAGGGGCGGGAGAGACGAGCAGTACTTC. Its translation: CASTRGGRDEQYF.

This clonotype came up many times. The chain recombines TRBV6-2 or TRBV6-3 with TRBJ1-2; TRBD1 might be the D (6 bases). The V and J ends lost 6 bases and 2 bases respectively, with 13 bases between them. CDR3 length: 14 amino acids. Germline V CDR1 and CDR2: MNHEY, SVGEGT. The CDR3 DNA sequence: TGTGCCAGCAGACCCGGACAGAGAAACTATGGCTACACCTTC. Translation: CASRPGQRNYGYTF.

In this sample, this clonotype turned up many times. V usage is TRBV20-1 and J usage is TRBJ2-3; D might be TRBD2 (5 bases). The length of the CDR3 is 15 residues. Germline V gives CDR1 DFQATT, CDR2 SNEGSKA (reference sequence). Trimming took off 5 bases at V and 0 bases at J, with 15 bases between the two ends. CDR3 sequence (DNA): TGCAGTGCTGTTAGCGCGGGCACTAGCACAGATACGCAGTATTTT. It codes for CSAVSAGTSTDTQYF.

This chain links TRBV27 with TRBJ1-2, with D maybe TRBD1 (6 bases). The germline gives CDR1 MNHEY, CDR2 SMNVEV (reference sequence). This CDR3 spans 15 amino acids. The ends were cut back, 7 bases at V and 1 base at J, with 16 bases in the middle. CDR3 in DNA: TGTGCCAGCATTCCGAACCGGGACATTAACTATGGCTACACCTTC. Its translation is CASIPNRDINYGYTF.

The chain combines TRBV12-3 or TRBV12-4 with TRBJ1-2, with 7 bases that match TRBD1. The length of the CDR3 is 14 residues. J gave up 8 bases and V 5 bases, and 11 bases lay outside the gene matches. The CDR3 sequence: CASSQSEGAGGYTF. Here the CDR3 DNA reads TGTGCCAGCAGTCAAAGTGAGGGGGCGGGCGGCTACACCTTC.

This clonotype was observed many times. Written as DNA, the CDR3 is TGCAGTGCGGATCCGTCTAGCGGGAGTGGGGTAGGTGAGCAGTTCTTC. Protein: CSADPSSGSGVGEQFF. The chain has TRBV20-1 and TRBJ2-1; 10 positions agree with TRBD2. There are 16 residues in the CDR3. V shed 6 bases and J 9 bases; nucleotides not matched to a gene: 17. Germline V gene data show CDR1 as DFQATT and CDR2 as SNEGSKA (reference sequence).

This clonotype was seen ten or more times. The chain is built from TRBV4-3 and TRBJ2-7; tentatively, D is TRBD2 (6 bases). The CDR3 is made up of 14 amino acids. The germline V gene encodes CDR1 LGHNA and CDR2 YSLEER. Trimming removed 0 bases at V and 6 bases at J, with 12 bases between. CDR3 amino acids: CASSQDLRDLEQYF. Written as DNA, the CDR3 is TGCGCCAGCAGCCAAGATTTGCGGGATCTCGAGCAGTACTTC.

This clonotype was detected only a few times. This sequence joins TRBV7-9 and TRBJ2-3, with 7 positions matching TRBD1. The CDR3 loop spans 15 amino acids. Germline-derived CDR1 and CDR2 are SEHNR and FQNEAQ (reference sequence). With V trimmed by 6 bases and J by 0 bases, 6 bases remained unmatched. Here the CDR3 reads CASRGTAASTDTQYF. As DNA, the CDR3 is TGTGCCAGCAGGGGGACAGCTGCTAGCACAGATACGCAGTATTTT.

CDR3 DNA sequence: TGCAGCGTTGTAGGGTCTGGGGCCAACGTCCTGACTTTC. Translated, it gives CSVVGSGANVLTF. This rearrangement joins TRBV29-1 to TRBJ2-6; the D is unclear. V lost 4 bases and J 1 base, leaving 5 bases between the germline ends. The CDR3 has 13 residues. CDR1 is SQVTM and CDR2 is ANQGSEA in the germline V gene.

This chain connects TRBV7-2 to TRBJ1-1; 8 bases map to TRBD1. The CDR3 contains 17 residues. V shed 5 bases, J shed 3 bases, and the junction held 14 bases outside the gene matches. Germline CDR1 and CDR2: SGHTA and FQGNSA. The CDR3 reads CASSTPGQETGDTEAFF. CDR3 bases: TGTGCCAGCAGCACCCCGGGACAGGAGACGGGCGACACTGAAGCTTTCTTT.

This clonotype has more than one count but fewer than ten. The CDR3 coding sequence is TGTGCCAGCAGCCCCGACCTAGCGGGAGTCTACAATGAGCAGTTCTTC. It codes for CASSPDLAGVYNEQFF. V gene TRBV5-4 combines with J gene TRBJ2-1, with 10 bases fitting TRBD2. Trimming at V came to 4 bases and at J to 3 bases, leaving 7 bases not matched to a gene. CDR1 SGHNT and CDR2 YYREEE come from the germline V gene (reference sequence). The CDR3 runs to 16 residues.

The chain has TRBV12-3 or TRBV12-4 and TRBJ1-1; D uncertain. Deletions cut 3 bases from V and 1 base from J, with 6 bases between. This CDR3 spans 13 amino acids. The CDR3 is CASSFQANTEAFF. As DNA, the CDR3 is TGTGCCAGCAGTTTTCAGGCGAACACTGAAGCTTTCTTT.

The chain joins TRBV12-3 or TRBV12-4 to TRBJ2-2, with D unresolved. There are 12 residues in the CDR3. Trimming removed 7 bases at V and 1 base at J, with 4 bases between. The DNA for the CDR3 is TGTGCCAGCATTCTGAACACCGGGGAGCTGTTTTTT. Protein product: CASILNTGELFF.

This clonotype was seen at least ten times. The DNA for the CDR3 is TGTGCCAGCAACACTGACTCGAGCAATGAGCAGTTCTTC. It codes for CASNTDSSNEQFF. This chain joins TRBV12-3 or TRBV12-4 and TRBJ2-1; the D is unclear. V dropped 7 bases and J dropped 6 bases, with 13 bases sitting between them. The CDR3 extends over 13 amino acids.

This clonotype was counted ten times or more. The rearrangement links TRBV5-6 to TRBJ2-7; 14 positions match TRBD2. Germline lookup yields CDR1 SGHDT and CDR2 YYEEEE. V shed 4 bases and J 3 bases; nucleotides not matched to a gene: 3. The CDR3 length is 15 residues. CDR3 sequence (DNA): TGTGCCAGCAGCCCAGGACTAGCGGGGGGCTACGAGCAGTACTTC. The encoded protein is CASSPGLAGGYEQYF.